A selection of T cell receptor beta chains follows, all from one sample in a study of T cell changes during pregnancy in multiple sclerosis. Sequenced by immunoSEQ multiplex PCR; TCRdb stores in-frame clones only, minus some. The sample yields over 70,000 clones, around 90% seen once. The input for sequencing was peripheral blood, taken in the first trimester of pregnancy. These TCRs come from a female donor in good health, enrolled as a control in a pregnancy study. The conserved cysteine and the conserved F or W are not part of the CDR3 here. The order of the fields is V gene, J gene, clone size, CDR3 protein. Only part of the rows carry a size: once, few, many, or a class if the clone is expanded.

>TRBV6-5|TRBJ1-4|NA
ASRSWDRATEKLF
>TRBV18|TRBJ2-5|NA
ASSRTSAGSETQY
>TRBV4-3|TRBJ1-2|once
ASSQGGGGYGYT
>TRBV6-5|TRBJ1-4|NA
ASSYGGGINEKLF
>TRBV4-1|TRBJ2-5|NA
ASSPGPGTSRETQY
>TRBV7-2|TRBJ2-7|NA
ASSPLLEQY
>TRBV7-2|TRBJ2-1|NA
ASSSGLAGESRF
>TRBV19|TRBJ1-5|NA
ASSGTGSQPQH
>TRBV7-2|TRBJ1-1|once
ASSLAKGGNTEAF
>TRBV19|TRBJ1-1|NA
ASSHFGGRNTEAF
>TRBV9|TRBJ1-3|NA
ASSVRGAAGNTIY
>TRBV6-5|TRBJ1-4|NA
ASRTAGTSNEKLF
>TRBV29-1|TRBJ1-1|NA
SAKTSEAF
>TRBV29-1|TRBJ2-7|NA
SVSAGSYEQC
>TRBV7-9|TRBJ2-3|NA
ASSFDGGGDTQY
>TRBV7-2|TRBJ1-6|NA
ASSHGVNSPLH
>TRBV5-4|TRBJ2-3|NA
ASSLERGGDTQY
>TRBV4-3|TRBJ1-1|NA
ASSQVTRANTEAF
>TRBV11-1|TRBJ2-3|NA
ASSLPINSGGLNTDTQY
>TRBV2|TRBJ2-7|once
ASSATGYEQY
>TRBV4-3|TRBJ1-6|few
ASSQGTGGVSPLH
>TRBV4-3|TRBJ2-2|NA
ASSQEASRGELF
>TRBV4-3|TRBJ2-1|NA
ASSQGLGLLSYNEQF
>TRBV19|TRBJ2-1|NA
ASSIRRLAGGLGYNEQF
>TRBV7-2|TRBJ1-5|NA
ASSFRQAGPQPQH
>TRBV2|TRBJ2-7|once
AFAGRVPYEQY
>TRBV15|TRBJ1-2|NA
ATRLGGDPYGYT
>TRBV9|TRBJ1-1|NA
ASSVGTGLMNTEAF
>TRBV19|TRBJ2-1|once
ASRLDRGGANEQF
>TRBV10-3|TRBJ1-5|NA
AISDTAPTDQPQH
>TRBV4-2|TRBJ2-7|NA
ASSQDLSSSHEQY
>TRBV5-1|TRBJ2-3|NA
ASSSGLAGGTDTQY
>TRBV18|TRBJ2-4|once
ASSPSPDRLAKNIQY
>TRBV7-8|TRBJ2-7|NA
ASSSGQGADSYEQY
>TRBV4-2|TRBJ1-1|NA
ASSHSEGAEAF
>TRBV4-2|TRBJ1-1|NA
ASSPRSGVALAEAF
>TRBV6-6|TRBJ1-1|NA
ASSDRTGMGNTEAF
>TRBV6-5|TRBJ2-7|NA
ASSQLRTGANEQY
>TRBV5-8|TRBJ2-1|NA
ASSLGTSGGAMKLEQF
>TRBV28|TRBJ2-2|NA
ASILRTSGNTGELF
>TRBV10-2|TRBJ1-1|NA
ASSQGDTEAF
>TRBV5-6|TRBJ1-3|NA
ASSSTGYHGGNTIY
>TRBV19|TRBJ2-7|NA
ASSIEDKSYEQY
>TRBV2|TRBJ2-7|NA
ASTRVSHEQY
>TRBV9|TRBJ2-7|NA
ASSPHSGGAEEQY
>TRBV2|TRBJ1-1|once
ASSDGTGGTEAF